These 16 T cell receptor beta chains came from one sample sequenced in a study of early T cells in non-severe SARS-CoV-2 infection. Each CDR3 protein is one row after TCRdb ran MiXCR on the 5' RACE reads. This table holds 65,000 to 85,000 distinct CDR3 sequences, around 13% found once. The sequencing input was whole blood. These receptors were obtained from an adult who was a healthcare worker with PCR-confirmed SARS-CoV-2 infection or an uninfected control (not recorded which).

This clonotype has a handful of counts. The rearrangement uses TRBV28 and TRBJ2-1; no definite D call. The CDR3 loop spans 11 amino acids. Germline V CDR1 and CDR2: MDHEN, SYDVKM. CDR3 residues: CAIQQGSQQFF. CDR3 bases: TGTGCTATCCAGCAAGGATCCCAGCAGTTCTTC.

This clonotype was found many times. V and J are TRBV20-1 and TRBJ2-7; D possibly corresponds to TRBD2 (5 bases). The CDR3 has 12 amino acids. The germline gives CDR1 DFQATT, CDR2 SNEGSKA (reference sequence). V was shortened by 3 bases and J by 1 base, with 7 bases between the two germline ends. DNA for the CDR3: TGCAGTGCTAGTACGGGGTCCTACGAGCAGTACTTC. It is translated as CSASTGSYEQYF.

This clonotype was counted at least ten times. The chain is built from TRBV3-1 and TRBJ1-1; tentative D call: TRBD1 (5 bases). Germline loops: CDR1 LGHDT, CDR2 YNNKEL (reference sequence). The CDR3 is 14 amino acids. Trimming took 1 base from V and 2 from J, leaving 8 bases between them. As DNA, the CDR3 is TGTGCCAGCAGCCAAGCGGGGGGAAACACTGAAGCTTTCTTT. This translates into CASSQAGGNTEAFF.

The chain recombines TRBV27 with TRBJ2-5; tentative D call: TRBD2 (7 bases). The germline V and J ends were trimmed by 3 bases and 7 bases, with 21 bases remaining between them. Germline V gives CDR1 MNHEY, CDR2 SMNVEV (reference sequence). CDR3 length equals 16 residues. CDR3 sequence: CASSFGTPGGHGTQYF. CDR3 coding DNA: TGTGCCAGCAGTTTTGGCACTCCGGGGGGACATGGGACCCAGTACTTC.

This clonotype was counted a few times. The V gene is TRBV18, the J gene TRBJ2-7; 9 nucleotides align to TRBD1. The CDR3 has 13 residues. V lost 3 bases to trimming and J lost 6 bases; unmatched junction nucleotides: 3. Germline CDR1 and CDR2: KGHSH and LQKENI. CDR3 sequence reads: CASSPKDRGEQYF. Here the CDR3 DNA reads TGTGCCAGCTCACCTAAGGACAGGGGCGAGCAGTACTTC.

The chain is built from TRBV11-2 and TRBJ2-7; D is uncertain. This CDR3 has 13 amino acids. CDR1 SGHAT and CDR2 FQNNGV come from the germline V gene. Trimming removed 5 bases at V and 0 bases at J, with 8 bases between. CDR3: CASSPGRSYEQYF. The DNA for the CDR3 is TGTGCCAGCAGCCCCGGACGCTCCTACGAGCAGTACTTC.

This clonotype was detected a few times. The rearrangement links TRBV6-2 or TRBV6-3 to TRBJ2-1; no clear D gene. V dropped 5 bases and J dropped 9 bases, with 8 bases sitting between them. This CDR3 region has 11 residues. CDR1 and CDR2 (germline): MNHEY, SVGEGT. The CDR3 protein is CASSNLPEQFF. CDR3 DNA: TGTGCCAGCAGTAACCTTCCTGAGCAGTTCTTC.

V gene TRBV11-2 combines with J gene TRBJ1-1; 8 nucleotides align to TRBD1. There are 14 residues in the CDR3. The junction had 4 bases not matched to a gene; V was cut back by 5 bases and J by 2 bases. Germline V gene lookup returns CDR1 SGHAT and CDR2 FQNNGV. The CDR3 here is CASSAGQGNTEAFF. In nucleotides, the CDR3 is TGTGCCAGCAGCGCAGGACAGGGAAACACTGAAGCTTTCTTT. Drawing the rest from reference TRBV11-2 and TRBJ1-1, the complete variable domain is EAGVAQSPRYKIIEKRQSVAFWCNPISGHATLYWYQQILGQGPKLLIQFQNNGVVDDSQLPKDRFSAERLKGVDSTLKIQPAKLEDSAVYLCASSAGQGNTEAFFGQGTRLTVV.

This clonotype was picked up a small number of times. The V gene is TRBV7-6, the J gene TRBJ2-7, with TRBD2 identical over 8 bases. Looked up from germline, CDR1 is SGHVS and CDR2 is FNYEAQ. This CDR3 is built from 14 residues. Unmatched junction bases numbered 9, after V lost 5 bases and J lost 6 bases. CDR3 in amino acids: CASSPSGSYSEQYF. DNA of the CDR3: TGTGCCAGCAGCCCAAGCGGGAGTTATTCCGAGCAGTACTTC.

The table lists this clonotype with a few counts. The J gene is TRBJ2-7, the V gene TRBV29-1, with 9 bases identical to TRBD2. The CDR3 spans 13 residues. Germline V gene data show CDR1 as SQVTM and CDR2 as ANQGSEA. V lost 1 base to trimming and J lost 3 bases; unmatched junction nucleotides: 1. In nucleotides, the CDR3 is TGCAGCGTTGAAGGGACTAGCGACTACGAGCAGTACTTC. It is translated as CSVEGTSDYEQYF.

This clonotype was seen a few times. The rearrangement links TRBV14 to TRBJ1-1; perhaps TRBD1 as D (6 bases). Germline CDR1 is SGHDN and CDR2 is FVKESK. The length of the CDR3 is 16 residues. V was trimmed by 4 bases and J by 0 bases, leaving 15 bases between them. This CDR3 is CASSPFRQAMNTEAFF. CDR3 nucleotide sequence: TGTGCCAGCAGCCCATTCAGACAGGCAATGAACACTGAAGCTTTCTTT.

This clonotype occurred a few times. The chain combines TRBV6-5 with TRBJ2-7, with D maybe TRBD1 (6 bases). The CDR3 sequence is 14 residues long. Trimming pared 7 bases from V and 3 bases from J, leaving 16 bases between. CDR1 is MNHEY, CDR2 SVGAGI, per germline. This CDR3 is CASKKQGLFYEQYF. CDR3 bases: TGTGCCAGCAAAAAACAGGGATTATTCTACGAGCAGTACTTC.

This clonotype showed up many times. The V gene is TRBV11-2, the J gene TRBJ2-6; 11 bases fit TRBD2. Trimming cost V 5 bases and J 0 bases; bases outside gene matches: 12. The germline V gene has CDR1 SGHAT and CDR2 FQNNGV. This CDR3 has 20 residues. CDR3 sequence: CASSRMGLAELSSGANVLTF. The CDR3, as DNA: TGTGCCAGCAGCCGTATGGGACTAGCGGAACTGAGCTCTGGGGCCAACGTCCTGACTTTC.

There are many counts of this clonotype. The V call is TRBV7-8, the J call TRBJ2-7; TRBD2 matches at 8 bases. The germline V gene has CDR1 SGHVS and CDR2 FQNEAQ. This CDR3 region has 15 residues. The ends lost 3 bases at V and 6 bases at J; junction bases unmatched: 10. CDR3 nucleotides: TGTGCCAGCAGCTTCTCCGGGACTAGGGACGTCGAGCAGTACTTC. This codes for CASSFSGTRDVEQYF.

This clonotype was recorded a few times. V gene TRBV7-2 combines with J gene TRBJ1-1; 7 nucleotides agree with TRBD1. V shed 10 bases and J 0 bases; nucleotides not matched to a gene: 8. CDR3 length: 14 residues. The germline CDR1 and CDR2 sequences are SGHTA and FQGNSA. The CDR3 here is CATSMGQLNTEAFF. As DNA, the CDR3 is TGTGCCACCTCGATGGGACAGTTGAACACTGAAGCTTTCTTT. The full variable domain, rest sourced from reference TRBV7-2 and TRBJ1-1, is GAGVSQSPSNKVTEKGKDVELRCDPISGHTALYWYRQSLGQGLEFLIYFQGNSAPDKSGLPSDRFSAERTGGSVSTLTIQRTQQEDSAVYLCATSMGQLNTEAFFGQGTRLTVV.

This clonotype was counted between two and nine times. The chain employs TRBV11-2 and TRBJ2-1; D not certain. Trimming stripped 1 base from V and 7 bases from J, with 26 bases between. This CDR3 has 19 residues. CDR1 and CDR2 (germline): SGHAT, FQNNGV. The CDR3 sequence: CASSLVASTTFSRRNEQFF. CDR3 DNA: TGTGCCAGCAGCTTAGTCGCGAGCACGACGTTCAGCCGGCGTAATGAGCAGTTCTTC.